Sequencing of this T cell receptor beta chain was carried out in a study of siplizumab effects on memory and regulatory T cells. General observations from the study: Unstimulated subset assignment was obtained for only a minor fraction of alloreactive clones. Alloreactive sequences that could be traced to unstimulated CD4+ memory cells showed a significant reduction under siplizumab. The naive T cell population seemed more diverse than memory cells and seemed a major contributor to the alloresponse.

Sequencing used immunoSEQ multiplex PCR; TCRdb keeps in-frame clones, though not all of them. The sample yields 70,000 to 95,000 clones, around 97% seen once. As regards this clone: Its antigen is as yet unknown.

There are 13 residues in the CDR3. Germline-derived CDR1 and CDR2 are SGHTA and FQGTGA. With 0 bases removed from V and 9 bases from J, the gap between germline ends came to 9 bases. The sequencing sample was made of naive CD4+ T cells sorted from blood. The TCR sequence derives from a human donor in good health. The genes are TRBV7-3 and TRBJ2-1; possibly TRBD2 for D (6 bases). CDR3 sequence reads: CASSLTAGSEQFF. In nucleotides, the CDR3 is TGTGCCAGCAGCTTAACTGCGGGGAGTGAGCAGTTCTTC.